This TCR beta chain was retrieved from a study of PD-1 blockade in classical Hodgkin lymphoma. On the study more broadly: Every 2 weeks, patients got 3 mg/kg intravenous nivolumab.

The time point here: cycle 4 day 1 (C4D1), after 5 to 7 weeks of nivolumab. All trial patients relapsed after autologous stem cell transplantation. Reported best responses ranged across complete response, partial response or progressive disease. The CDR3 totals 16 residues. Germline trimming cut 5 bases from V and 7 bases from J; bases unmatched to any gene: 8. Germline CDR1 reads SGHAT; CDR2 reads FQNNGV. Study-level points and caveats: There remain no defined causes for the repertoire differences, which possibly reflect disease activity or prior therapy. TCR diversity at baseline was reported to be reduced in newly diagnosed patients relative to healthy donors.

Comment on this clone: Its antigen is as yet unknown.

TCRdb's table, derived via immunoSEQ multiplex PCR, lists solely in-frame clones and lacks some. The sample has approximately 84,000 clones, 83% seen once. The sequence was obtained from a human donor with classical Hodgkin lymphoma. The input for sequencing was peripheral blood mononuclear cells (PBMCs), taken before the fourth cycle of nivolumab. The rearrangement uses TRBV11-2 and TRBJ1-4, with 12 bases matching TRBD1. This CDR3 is CASSPRRDRGREKLFF. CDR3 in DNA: TGTGCCAGCAGCCCACGTAGGGACAGGGGGCGTGAAAAACTGTTTTTT.